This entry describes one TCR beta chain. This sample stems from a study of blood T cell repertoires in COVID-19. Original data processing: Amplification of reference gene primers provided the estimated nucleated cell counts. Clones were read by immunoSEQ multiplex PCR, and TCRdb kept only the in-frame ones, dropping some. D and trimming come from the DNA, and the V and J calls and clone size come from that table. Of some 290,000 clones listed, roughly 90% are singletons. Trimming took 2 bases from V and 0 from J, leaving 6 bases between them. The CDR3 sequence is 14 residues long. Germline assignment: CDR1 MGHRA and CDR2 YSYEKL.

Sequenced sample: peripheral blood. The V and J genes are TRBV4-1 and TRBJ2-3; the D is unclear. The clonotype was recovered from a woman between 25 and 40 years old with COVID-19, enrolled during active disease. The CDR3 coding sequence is TGCGCCAGCAGCCAATCTCCTAGCACAGATACGCAGTATTTT. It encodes CASSQSPSTDTQYF.